This entry is about one T cell receptor (beta chain). This clonotype was observed a few times. There is no known antigen for this receptor. No base quality information exists; no much larger clone differs at one position. Libraries were constructed by 5' RACE. TCRdb lists the instrument as Illumina HiSeq 2500. A second PCR of about 6 to 12 cycles was run with a J-beta primer mix and a sample-barcoded 5' primer. A template-switch 5' adaptor carrying 12 random nucleotides introduced a unique molecular identifier onto each TCR beta cDNA molecule. Each sample yielded at least 3 million CDR3-containing paired-end reads. All of the RNA was converted into first-strand cDNA using the Mint cDNA synthesis kit, with a TRBC-specific oligonucleotide serving as the primer. All cDNA was treated with uracil-DNA glycosylase and then went through a first 18-cycle PCR with the universal primers M1SS and BC2_uni_R. The original pipeline was this. Each sample was normalized by randomly selecting 1 million high-quality reads, each carrying a distinct molecular identifier. Reads sharing molecular identifiers were discarded rather than binned into consensus sequences. MiTCR, run with a Q25 quality threshold and the strictest error-elimination algorithm, handled CDR3 identification, clonotype clustering and error correction. Lower-bound total TCR beta diversity was estimated with a nonparametric unseen species model using Euler transformation. TCRdb redid the processing of the public reads, applying fastp at Q25 and MiXCR, and retained in-frame beta chains. Entries that share a CDR3 protein sequence are merged under the most common genes and DNA. The V and J calls, along with clone size, are taken from TCRdb and not from the paper's own processing. The sample table lists hundreds of thousands of distinct CDR3 sequences, more than 45% of them with a count of one. Jointly, the top ten make up 22% of the sample.

The entry originates in a study of blood T cells in healthy people across ages (dated by TCRdb to 2015 to 2017). With regard to the full study: In model experiments, roughly one uniquely barcoded TCR beta cDNA molecule per two T cells was captured by template switching. Four age groups were formed from the donors: young (average approximately 15 years), middle-aged (just under 40), aged (about 62) and long-lived (about 80). Age-related changes in TCR beta repertoire diversity were measured in the study by deep sequencing normalized with unique cDNA molecular identifiers. Donors of different ages were randomly distributed across sequencing lanes to avoid experimental bias. Using the same blood draw, the study looked at two additional independent replicas of 1 million unique cDNA reads for two donors, one aged 18 to 30 and the other aged 80 or older.

Beyond this particular receptor, the publication reports: Conclusive comparison of naive and antigen-experienced compartments was prevented by the profiling of bulk unsorted PBMCs. Estimates of total diversity based on one million sequenced T cells were regarded as lower bounds and as underestimates. The long-lived group showed more naive CD4+ T cells, fewer expanded clones and increased TCR diversity than the aged group, suggesting age selection. As age increased, observed TCR beta diversity per million T cells dropped in a roughly linear way, and a significant reduction was already evident by age roughly 36. Because the CMV infection status of the donors was unknown, age-related changes in expanded clonotypes may potentially have been confounded. A strong correlation was found between observed TCR beta diversity and the percentage of naive T cells measured by flow cytometry.

The cysteine opens and the phenylalanine closes a CDR3 of 13 amino acids. Only the CDR3 portion is preserved as DNA: 39 bases, with reading frame beginning at the first base. CDR1 and CDR2, looked up from the germline V gene (reference sequence), are DFQATT and SNEGSKA. V is cut by 0 bases and J by 12 bases, and the space between the germline ends is 15 bases. Systemically healthy Caucasian individuals from Russia, over 30 in total and aged roughly 6 to 100 years, were included as donors. Around 9.9 milliliters of peripheral blood were collected from each donor into EDTA-treated Vacutainer tubes. Ficoll-Paque density-gradient centrifugation was used to isolate PBMCs, with at least 6 million obtained per sample. Total RNA was extracted from PBMCs with Trizol reagent, with at least 5 micrograms obtained per sample. Naive CD45RAhigh/CD27high T cell percentages were measured by flow cytometry on a PBMC aliquot from every donor.

The sample was blood. The chain is assembled from TRBV20-1 and TRBJ2-1; no confident D gene assignment can be made. The sequence was collected from a man aged 25 to 45 in good health. CDR3 sequence: CSARDTVHQGQFF. The DNA reads as follows: TGCAGTGCTAGAGATACGGTCCATCAAGGGCAGTTCTTC.